The 9 T cell receptor beta chains reported below all come from one sample, sequenced in a study of neoadjuvant anti-PD-1 for oral cavity cancer. The time point: after neoadjuvant nivolumab, at surgical resection. Clones were sequenced by immunoSEQ multiplex PCR, and TCRdb holds only the in-frame ones, with some missing. This sample has tens of thousands of clones, with approximately 87% found just once. The sequenced sample was PBMCs, obtained after nivolumab (anti-PD-1) treatment. The receptors come from a person aged 35 to 85 with oral cavity squamous cell carcinoma.

The chain couples TRBV14 to TRBJ2-7; D remains unclear. Trimming took 1 base from V and 4 from J, leaving 8 bases between them. The CDR3 is 13 residues long. Germline CDR1 SGHDN, CDR2 FVKESK. The CDR3 protein is CASSQVLGYEQYF. As DNA, the CDR3 is TGTGCCAGCAGCCAAGTGCTAGGGTACGAGCAGTACTTC.

In this sample, this clone turned up a few times. The rearrangement uses TRBV27 and TRBJ2-7; TRBD2 matches 7 bases. CDR3 length: 14 amino acids. V lost 6 bases to trimming and J lost 6 bases; unmatched junction nucleotides: 11. Germline V gene lookup returns CDR1 MNHEY and CDR2 SMNVEV (reference sequence). CDR3 in DNA: TGTGCCAGCAGCCAGAGCAGGTGGGGGGGCGAGCAGTACTTC. Amino acid sequence: CASSQSRWGGEQYF.

The chain combines TRBV5-1 with TRBJ1-2; unclear D gene. The V and J ends lost 0 bases and 4 bases respectively, with 7 bases between them. The CDR3 is 13 residues long. Per germline, CDR1 SGHRS and CDR2 YFSETQ. CDR3: CASSLDSGYGYTF. As DNA, the CDR3 is TGCGCCAGCAGCTTGGACTCAGGCTATGGCTACACCTTC.

This chain joins TRBV11-2 and TRBJ2-4; TRBD2 is a possible D gene (7 bases). The CDR3 contains 17 residues. CDR1 and CDR2 (germline): SGHAT, FQNNGV. Trimming cost V 3 bases and J 0 bases, with 15 bases left between them. Here the CDR3 DNA reads TGTGCCAGCAGCTTTGGGGGGGGCGGTGTAGCCAAAAACATTCAGTACTTC. As protein: CASSFGGGGVAKNIQYF.

The chain recombines TRBV20-1 with TRBJ1-2; no clear D. V lost 3 bases, J lost 8 bases, and 10 bases lay in between. The CDR3 runs 11 residues. Germline V gives CDR1 DFQATT, CDR2 SNEGSKA (reference sequence). This CDR3 reads CSASRRLGYTF. The CDR3, as DNA: TGCAGTGCTAGTAGAAGGCTAGGCTACACCTTC.

The V and J genes are TRBV12-5 and TRBJ1-1; D ambiguous. CDR3 length: 12 amino acids. CDR1 and CDR2 (germline): LGHNT, FRNRAP. Trimming removed 2 bases at V and 5 bases at J, with 6 bases between. CDR3 sequence reads: CASGLTRTEAFF. The CDR3 DNA is TGTGCTAGTGGTTTGACGCGAACTGAAGCTTTCTTT.

This sequence joins TRBV5-1 and TRBJ2-7; D perhaps matches TRBD2 (5 bases). V lost 4 bases, J lost 1 base, and 15 bases lay in between. Per the germline V gene, CDR1 is SGHRS and CDR2 is YFSETQ. The CDR3 runs 15 residues. The CDR3 bases are TGCGCCAGCAGCCCGGGAATTACCTTATCCTACGAGCAGTACTTC. This codes for CASSPGITLSYEQYF.

The chain has TRBV2 and TRBJ1-1, with 9 bases aligning to TRBD1. V trimming: 5 bases; J trimming: 10 bases; junction bases outside the gene matches: 8. Germline V CDR1 and CDR2: SNHLY, FYNNEI. The CDR3 has 13 residues. The CDR3 sequence: CASSKGGQGRAFF. The CDR3 DNA reads as TGTGCCAGCAGTAAGGGGGGACAGGGAAGAGCTTTCTTT.

The chain has TRBV28 and TRBJ1-5; unclear D gene. In germline, CDR1 is MDHEN, CDR2 SYDVKM. Trimming removed 6 bases at V and 5 bases at J, with 20 bases between. The CDR3 consists of 16 residues. The DNA for the CDR3 is TGTGCCAGCAGCTCACGAGGGCCCGGCGGCTATCAGCCCCAGCATTTT. Amino acids: CASSSRGPGGYQPQHF.